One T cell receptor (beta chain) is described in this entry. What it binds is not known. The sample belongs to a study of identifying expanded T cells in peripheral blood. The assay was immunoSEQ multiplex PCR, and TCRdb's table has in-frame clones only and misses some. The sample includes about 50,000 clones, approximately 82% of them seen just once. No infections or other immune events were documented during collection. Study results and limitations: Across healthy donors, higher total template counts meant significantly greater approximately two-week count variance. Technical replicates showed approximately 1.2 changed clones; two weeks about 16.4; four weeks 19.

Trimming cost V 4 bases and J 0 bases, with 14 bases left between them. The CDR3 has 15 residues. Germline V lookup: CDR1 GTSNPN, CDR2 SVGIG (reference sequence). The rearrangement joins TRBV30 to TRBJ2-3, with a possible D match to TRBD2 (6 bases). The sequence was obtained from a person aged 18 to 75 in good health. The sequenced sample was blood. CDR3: CAWTKGGISTDTQYF. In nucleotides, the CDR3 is TGTGCCTGGACCAAAGGAGGGATTAGCACAGATACGCAGTATTTT. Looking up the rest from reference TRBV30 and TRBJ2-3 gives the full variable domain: SQTIHQWPATLVQPVGSPLSLECTVEGTSNPNLYWYRQAAGRGLQLLFYSVGIGQISSEVPQNLSASRPQDRQFILSSKKLLLSDSGFYLCAWTKGGISTDTQYFGPGTRLTVL.